These T cell receptor beta chains were read from a single sample in a study of molecular identifiers for immune sequencing clone quantification. TCRdb redid the calling of the PCR reads with MiXCR, one entry per CDR3 protein. Of fewer than 100,000 distinct CDR3 sequences in the sample, about 21% are singletons; the top ten hold about 0.95%. The sequencing input was naive CD8+ T cells from blood, with Jurkat cell RNA spiked in. The receptor source for this set is a human donor in good health. Some libraries in this study had Jurkat cell RNA spiked in. CDR3s include the opening cysteine and the closing phenylalanine or tryptophan. D genes are given only for firm matches. Only part of the rows carry a size: once, few, many, or a class if the clone is expanded.

abundance,v_gene,j_gene,d_gene,CDR3nt,CDR3aa
-,TRBV7-9,TRBJ2-1,TRBD2,TGTGCCAGCAGCTCCGGGACTAGCCCCTACAATGAGCAGTTCTTC,CASSSGTSPYNEQFF
-,TRBV5-3,TRBJ2-3,TRBD2,TGTGCCAGCAGCTTGGGACTAGCGGGCACAGATACGCAGTATTTT,CASSLGLAGTDTQYF
many,TRBV4-2,TRBJ2-7,TRBD2,TGTGCCAGCAGTCCAATAGCGGGAGCGGCCAACGAGCAGTACTTC,CASSPIAGAANEQYF
many,TRBV5-1,TRBJ2-5,-,TGCGCCAGCAGCTTGGGAATCCAAGAGACCCAGTACTTC,CASSLGIQETQYF
-,TRBV27,TRBJ2-6,-,TGTGCCAGCAGTTTATCTGGAGGGTTCTCTGGGGCCAACGTCCTGACTTTC,CASSLSGGFSGANVLTF
many,TRBV6-5,TRBJ2-2,-,TGTGCCAGCAGTTACTCTACAGGGCCCGGGGAGCTGTTTTTT,CASSYSTGPGELFF
few,TRBV12-3/TRBV12-4,TRBJ2-7,TRBD2,TGTGCCAGCAGTTTAAGGAAGCGGGAGATGGGGGAGCAGTACTTC,CASSLRKREMGEQYF
many,TRBV29-1,TRBJ2-7,TRBD1,TGCAGCGTACGGACAGGAAACTTCTACGAGCAGTACTTC,CSVRTGNFYEQYF
many,TRBV9,TRBJ2-7,-,TGTGCCAGCAGCGTTGGGGACGCCTACGAGCAGTACTTC,CASSVGDAYEQYF
many,TRBV7-9,TRBJ2-1,TRBD2,TGTGCCAGCAGCTTTAGACTAGCGGGAGAAGCCAATGAGCAGTTCTTC,CASSFRLAGEANEQFF
many,TRBV19,TRBJ1-1,-,TGTGCCAGTAGTCATCAGGTTTACACTGAAGCTTTCTTT,CASSHQVYTEAFF
many,TRBV7-2,TRBJ1-4,-,TGTGCCAGCAGCTTAGTAGGGGCGGGACCGGGAAAACTGTTTTTT,CASSLVGAGPGKLFF
many,TRBV19,TRBJ2-7,-,TGTGCCAGTGCCGTGGGACCGAGGGCCTCCGAGCAGTACTTC,CASAVGPRASEQYF
many,TRBV4-1,TRBJ2-5,-,TGCGCCAGCAGCCAAGACCGACTAAAAGAGACCCAGTACTTC,CASSQDRLKETQYF
many,TRBV30,TRBJ2-7,-,TGTGCCTGGAGTGCCCCACCTACGAGCTCCTACGAGCAGTACTTC,CAWSAPPTSSYEQYF
few,TRBV20-1,TRBJ1-4,TRBD1,TGCAGTGCTAGAAGCCGACAGGGTGTGGTAGAAAAACTGTTTTTT,CSARSRQGVVEKLFF
many,TRBV7-6,TRBJ2-7,-,TGTGCCAGCAGCCCCCACCGGAGGTACGAGCAGTACTTC,CASSPHRRYEQYF
many,TRBV4-1,TRBJ1-5,-,TGCGCCAGCAGCCAATATTTGGGCAATCAGCCCCAGCATTTT,CASSQYLGNQPQHF
many,TRBV6-2/TRBV6-3,TRBJ2-7,-,TGTGCCAGCAGTTCTTTTTTATGGGAGCAGTACTTC,CASSSFLWEQYF
many,TRBV11-2,TRBJ2-5,TRBD2,TGTGCCAGCAGCTTAGGACTAGCGGGAGAAGAGACCCAGTACTTC,CASSLGLAGEETQYF
many,TRBV5-6,TRBJ2-1,-,TGTGCCAGCAGCTTGTTACGCGAGACACCTTACAATGAGCAGTTCTTC,CASSLLRETPYNEQFF
-,TRBV7-6,TRBJ1-4,-,TGTGCCAGCAGTCCTCCCTACCCGGACGAAAAACTGTTTTTT,CASSPPYPDEKLFF
many,TRBV6-5,TRBJ2-7,-,TGTGCCAGCAGTTACTCCGCGTCTGGAGGGATCTACGAGCAGTACTTC,CASSYSASGGIYEQYF
-,TRBV13,TRBJ2-5,-,TGTGCCAGCAGCTCCTATGACAGGGCAGCGATTGCCGGGGGAGAGACCCAGTACTTC,CASSSYDRAAIAGGETQYF
few,TRBV24-1,TRBJ1-2,-,TGTGCCACCAGTGTAGCAGGGGACTATGGCTACACCTTC,CATSVAGDYGYTF
many,TRBV19,TRBJ2-1,-,TGTGCCAGTAGCACCGATAACACCGCGGGGAATGAGCAGTTCTTC,CASSTDNTAGNEQFF
many,TRBV7-9,TRBJ1-1,-,TGTGCCAGCAGCTTGACAGATAATGAAGCTTTCTTT,CASSLTDNEAFF
many,TRBV12-3/TRBV12-4,TRBJ1-1,-,TGTGCCAGCATCTACTTGGGGCAGGAGAGAACCAGGGGCACTGAAGCTTTCTTT,CASIYLGQERTRGTEAFF
many,TRBV11-2,TRBJ1-1,-,TGTGCCAGCAGCTTAGGTTGGGGGGGCGCGTCCTCGAACGCTGAAGCTTTCTTT,CASSLGWGGASSNAEAFF
-,TRBV4-3,TRBJ2-2,-,TGCGCCAGCAGCCAAGAGATGAACAGCACCGGGGAGCTGTTTTTT,CASSQEMNSTGELFF
many,TRBV29-1,TRBJ2-1,TRBD2,TGCAGCGTTGAAGCCGGGACTAGCGCCTCCGTCTACAATGAGCAGTTCTTC,CSVEAGTSASVYNEQFF
many,TRBV10-3,TRBJ2-7,-,TGTGCCACGGGTCCAGGTGGGGAGCAGTACTTC,CATGPGGEQYF
-,TRBV12-3/TRBV12-4,TRBJ2-7,-,TGTGCCAGCAGGTTCTCTGGGGGCGAGCAGTACTTC,CASRFSGGEQYF
-,TRBV24-1,TRBJ1-5,-,TGTGCCACCAGTGATACCCAAACCGGGGGGGGGGATCAGCCCCAGCATTTT,CATSDTQTGGGDQPQHF
few,TRBV6-5,TRBJ1-1,-,TGTGCCAGCTATCGGGACGGACTATCTGAAGCTTTCTTT,CASYRDGLSEAFF
many,TRBV7-9,TRBJ2-3,-,TGTGCCAGCAGCTTACTTGGCGGAAGCACAGATACGCAGTATTTT,CASSLLGGSTDTQYF
many,TRBV6-2/TRBV6-3,TRBJ2-3,-,TGTGCCAGCAGCCTCGGCTGGGACTCACCTCCCACAGATACGCAGTATTTT,CASSLGWDSPPTDTQYF
many,TRBV4-3,TRBJ2-5,TRBD2,TGCGCCAGCAGCCAAGATCTTGATGCGGGGGGCCTTGAAGAGACCCAGTACTTC,CASSQDLDAGGLEETQYF
few,TRBV27,TRBJ2-1,-,TGTGCCGGCAGTTTATATAGCCCCAGGTACAATGAGCAGTTCTTC,CAGSLYSPRYNEQFF
-,TRBV2,TRBJ1-4,-,TGTGCCAGCGGGGAGTTTGCAACTAATGAAAAACTGTTTTTT,CASGEFATNEKLFF
few,TRBV30,TRBJ2-1,TRBD1,TGTGCCTGGAGTGGCGGACAGGGGGTCGATGAGCAGTTCTTC,CAWSGGQGVDEQFF
many,TRBV7-9,TRBJ2-3,-,TGTGCCACCACTTTTTGGAGCGAAGATACGCAGTATTTT,CATTFWSEDTQYF
few,TRBV19,TRBJ2-7,-,TGTGCCAGTAGTACAGGGGAATGGTCCTACGAGCAGTACTTC,CASSTGEWSYEQYF
many,TRBV5-5,TRBJ2-3,-,TGTGCCAGCAGCTACGGGGTGATCACACGCGGAGATACGCAGTATTTT,CASSYGVITRGDTQYF
many,TRBV30,TRBJ1-4,-,TGTGCCTGGATACGGGCGGATGAAAAACTGTTTTTT,CAWIRADEKLFF
many,TRBV7-9,TRBJ2-7,-,TGTGCCAGCAGCTTAGTCGCAGGGCCCTACGAGCAGTACTTC,CASSLVAGPYEQYF
many,TRBV25-1,TRBJ2-3,TRBD1,TGTGCCAGCAGTCCCGGGACAGGCCTTAGCACAGATACGCAGTATTTT,CASSPGTGLSTDTQYF
many,TRBV7-9,TRBJ1-5,-,TGTGCCAGCAGCTTAGACATCCACCCTAATCAGCCCCAGCATTTT,CASSLDIHPNQPQHF
many,TRBV27,TRBJ2-3,TRBD2,TGTGCCAGCAGTTTACTAGCGGGAGACCGAGATACGCAGTATTTT,CASSLLAGDRDTQYF
-,TRBV7-9,TRBJ2-1,TRBD1,TGTGCCAGCAGCTTATCGGGACAGGAGTTAAGACTTGAGCAGTTCTTC,CASSLSGQELRLEQFF
many,TRBV6-2/TRBV6-3,TRBJ2-7,TRBD1,TGTGCCAGCAGTTACCTAGTAGGGACAGGGGTCGACGAGCAGTACTTC,CASSYLVGTGVDEQYF
-,TRBV19,TRBJ1-1,-,TGTGCCAGTAGTATCGGGGTGATCACTGAAGCTTTCTTT,CASSIGVITEAFF
-,TRBV7-2,TRBJ2-5,-,TGTGCCAGCAGCTTAGGGGGTGGACAAGGGACCCAGTACTTC,CASSLGGGQGTQYF